Listed here are 23 T cell receptor beta chains from one sample, sequenced in a study of T cell responses to AZD1222 COVID-19 vaccine. TCRdb's copy holds only in-frame clones and misses some; the assay was immunoSEQ multiplex PCR. This table has under 150,000 clones, less than 90% appearing once. The specimen comprised peripheral blood, sampled on day 0 of AZD1222 vaccination. These receptor sequences come from an adult in good health.

This clone has more than one count but fewer than ten. This chain joins TRBV4-1 and TRBJ2-1, with 9 positions matching TRBD2. The CDR3 covers 15 residues. J gave up 7 bases and V 4 bases, and 8 bases lay outside the gene matches. The germline V gene has CDR1 MGHRA and CDR2 YSYEKL. CDR3 region: CASSPTSGLGNEQFF. For the CDR3, the DNA is TGCGCCAGCAGCCCGACTAGCGGTCTGGGGAATGAGCAGTTCTTC.

V and J are TRBV18 and TRBJ2-1, with 9 bases aligning to TRBD2. Germline trimming cut 5 bases from V and 14 bases from J; bases unmatched to any gene: 10. Germline V gene data show CDR1 as KGHSH and CDR2 as LQKENI. The CDR3 runs to 13 residues. The CDR3 sequence is CASSTGYSGGEFF. The CDR3, as DNA: TGTGCCAGCTCAACGGGGTATAGCGGGGGTGAGTTCTTC. Full variable domain (missing parts from reference TRBV18 and TRBJ2-1): NAGVMQNPRHLVRRRGQEARLRCSPMKGHSHVYWYRQLPEEGLKFMVYLQKENIIDESGMPKERFSAEFPKEGPSILRIQQVVRGDSAAYFCASSTGYSGGEFFGPGTRLTVL.

The V and J genes are TRBV7-2 and TRBJ2-3, with D possibly called TRBD1 or TRBD2 (5 bases each). The length of the CDR3 is 17 residues. CDR1 and CDR2 (germline): SGHTA, FQGNSA. Trimming pared 5 bases from V and 2 bases from J, leaving 20 bases between. The DNA of the CDR3 is TGTGCCAGCAGCCGGCGACAGAAAGAGGGGTCCACAGATACGCAGTATTTT. Translating gives CASSRRQKEGSTDTQYF.

The rearrangement joins TRBV7-2 to TRBJ2-3; TRBD2 matches at 8 bases. V lost 2 bases to trimming and J lost 0 bases; unmatched junction nucleotides: 4. From germline, CDR1 is SGHTA and CDR2 FQGNSA. The CDR3 spans 16 residues. The CDR3: CASSLLIAGSTDTQYF. The DNA for the CDR3 is TGTGCCAGCAGCTTATTGATAGCGGGGAGCACAGATACGCAGTATTTT.

The chain joins TRBV28 to TRBJ2-1; TRBD2 is a possible D gene (5 bases). Per germline, CDR1 MDHEN and CDR2 SYDVKM. The CDR3 is 14 amino acids. Between the trimmed V and J ends, which lost 5 bases and 2 bases, there was a span of 10 bases. The CDR3 region has the DNA TGTGCCAGCAGTGGAGGATCCCCCTACAATGAGCAGTTCTTC. Protein product: CASSGGSPYNEQFF.

This clone was counted a single time. V usage is TRBV28 and J usage is TRBJ1-4; no clear D gene. V was pared by 5 bases and J by 2 bases, with 12 bases between. The CDR3 is 15 residues long. The germline V gene has CDR1 MDHEN and CDR2 SYDVKM. Written as DNA, the CDR3 is TGTGCCAGCAGTCCCTTGGCACGCACTAATGAAAAACTGTTTTTT. Its translation is CASSPLARTNEKLFF.

This chain uses TRBV7-2 with TRBJ1-2; 8 positions match TRBD1. The CDR3 is 14 amino acids. The germline V gene has CDR1 SGHTA and CDR2 FQGNSA. V trimming: 4 bases; J trimming: 12 bases; junction bases outside the gene matches: 13. The CDR3 is CASSSQGQGLKDTF. CDR3 DNA sequence: TGTGCCAGCAGCTCCCAAGGACAGGGCCTCAAGGACACCTTC.

The rearrangement uses TRBV7-3 and TRBJ2-1, with 12 bases that match TRBD2. This CDR3 has 15 residues. Losses at the gene ends were 4 bases for V and 8 bases for J; bases not matched to a gene: 6. Germline CDR1 reads SGHTA; CDR2 reads FQGTGA. CDR3 amino acids: CASSSLAGGRYEQFF. CDR3 coding DNA: TGTGCCAGCAGCTCGCTAGCGGGGGGGCGATATGAGCAGTTCTTC.

V usage is TRBV27 and J usage is TRBJ1-5; no reliable D call. This CDR3 has 16 amino acids. Per the germline V gene, CDR1 is MNHEY and CDR2 is SMNVEV (reference sequence). V was cut by 5 bases and J by 6 bases, with 20 bases left in between. CDR3 sequence: CASSNSAGELPQPQHF. CDR3 coding DNA: TGTGCCAGCAGTAATAGCGCGGGAGAATTGCCTCAGCCCCAGCATTTT.

The chain employs TRBV3-1 (or the pseudogene TRBV3-2) and TRBJ2-7, with D unclear. The CDR3 has 12 residues. The germline V gene encodes CDR1 LGHDT and CDR2 YNNKEL (reference sequence). V lost 1 base and J 2 bases, leaving 3 bases between the germline ends. Here the CDR3 DNA reads TGTGCCAGCAGCCAAGCCACCTACGAGCAGTACTTC. This codes for CASSQATYEQYF.

This chain uses TRBV9 with TRBJ2-1; 10 bases fit TRBD2. Trimming took 3 bases from V and 10 from J; bases not matched to a gene: 7. Germline CDR1 reads SGDLS; CDR2 reads YYNGEE. The CDR3 totals 14 residues. The CDR3 reads CASSALAGDHEQFF. CDR3 coding DNA: TGTGCCAGCAGCGCCCTAGCGGGAGATCACGAGCAGTTCTTC.

The CDR3 region has the DNA TGCGCCAGCAGCTTAGAGGTTGCGGGAGCGGGAGATACGCAGTATTTT. It encodes CASSLEVAGAGDTQYF. The chain recombines TRBV5-1 with TRBJ2-3; 7 positions match TRBD2. The CDR3 is 16 residues long. V dropped 2 bases and J dropped 5; count of bases not matched to a gene: 11. In germline, CDR1 is SGHRS, CDR2 YFSETQ.

V gene TRBV18 combines with J gene TRBJ2-5; D gene uncertain. The CDR3 extends over 13 amino acids. Germline loops: CDR1 KGHSH, CDR2 LQKENI. With 2 bases removed from V and 0 bases from J, the gap between germline ends came to 4 bases. CDR3 DNA: TGTGCCAGCTCACCATGGTACCAAGAGACCCAGTACTTC. It encodes CASSPWYQETQYF. Using reference TRBV18 and TRBJ2-5 for the parts outside the CDR3, the full variable domain is NAGVMQNPRHLVRRRGQEARLRCSPMKGHSHVYWYRQLPEEGLKFMVYLQKENIIDESGMPKERFSAEFPKEGPSILRIQQVVRGDSAAYFCASSPWYQETQYFGPGTRLLVL.

V gene TRBV3-1 (or the pseudogene TRBV3-2) combines with J gene TRBJ2-2; D gene ambiguous. Germline V gives CDR1 LGHDT, CDR2 YNNKEL (reference sequence). The CDR3 length is 12 residues. Trimming left V 1 base short and J 7 bases short, with 4 bases between. The CDR3 DNA reads as TGTGCCAGCAGCCAAGGGGGCGGGGAGCTGTTTTTT. Translating gives CASSQGGGELFF.

This chain links TRBV12-3 or TRBV12-4 with TRBJ1-2; D gene uncertain. V shed 4 bases and J shed 2 bases, with 8 bases lying between them. The CDR3 extends over 13 amino acids. CDR3 nucleotide sequence: TGTGCCAGCAGTTCCGGCAGAAACTATGGCTACACCTTC. It codes for CASSSGRNYGYTF.

This rearrangement joins TRBV28 to TRBJ1-4, with 7 bases fitting TRBD1. CDR3 length: 14 residues. The V and J ends lost 4 bases and 8 bases, in that order; junction bases with no gene match: 7. Germline CDR1 and CDR2: MDHEN and SYDVKM. The CDR3 region is CASSSGQLGEKLFF. Here the CDR3 DNA reads TGTGCCAGCAGTTCGGGACAGTTAGGGGAAAAACTGTTTTTT.

V gene TRBV25-1 combines with J gene TRBJ2-3; 8 nucleotides match TRBD2. The CDR3 runs 16 residues. Germline CDR1 is MGHDK and CDR2 is SYGVNS. The J segment lost 0 bases and the V segment lost 3 bases, leaving 5 bases of the junction unmatched. In nucleotides, the CDR3 is TGTGCCAGCAGTGAGGCAGCGGGGGCTAGCACAGATACGCAGTATTTT. As protein: CASSEAAGASTDTQYF.

This clone came up once. The gene calls are TRBV5-4 and TRBJ1-4, with TRBD1 matching 11 bases. CDR3 length: 16 amino acids. Germline CDR1 is SGHNT and CDR2 is YYREEE (reference sequence). V lost 4 bases, J lost 2 bases, and 4 bases stayed unmatched. CDR3 nucleotide sequence: TGTGCCAGCAGCGTCCGGACAGGGGGCACTAATGAAAAACTGTTTTTT. Translation: CASSVRTGGTNEKLFF.

The chain uses TRBV27 and TRBJ1-2, with 8 bases that match TRBD1. With V trimmed by 5 bases and J by 4 bases, 15 bases remained unmatched. The CDR3 is made up of 17 amino acids. Germline lookup yields CDR1 MNHEY and CDR2 SMNVEV (reference sequence). CDR3 protein: CASSPNPGQESAYGYTF. CDR3 bases: TGTGCCAGCAGTCCTAACCCGGGACAGGAGTCCGCCTATGGCTACACCTTC.

The chain carries TRBV4-1 and TRBJ1-1; D is unresolved. V gave up 0 bases and J gave up 7 bases, with 9 bases separating them. This CDR3 comprises 13 residues. CDR1 and CDR2 (germline): MGHRA, YSYEKL. The CDR3: CASSQEGSLEAFF. CDR3 coding DNA: TGCGCCAGCAGCCAAGAGGGCAGCCTTGAAGCTTTCTTT.

The chain recombines TRBV5-1 with TRBJ2-1, with D hard to call. The CDR3 has 15 residues. From germline, CDR1 is SGHRS and CDR2 YFSETQ. The germline V and J ends were trimmed by 0 bases and 2 bases, with 9 bases remaining between them. The CDR3 sequence is CASSLEVRAYNEQFF. The CDR3 DNA reads as TGCGCCAGCAGCTTGGAAGTTCGGGCCTACAATGAGCAGTTCTTC. Full variable domain (rest looked up from reference TRBV5-1 and TRBJ2-1): KAGVTQTPRYLIKTRGQQVTLSCSPISGHRSVSWYQQTPGQGLQFLFEYFSETQRNKGNFPGRFSGRQFSNSRSEMNVSTLELGDSALYLCASSLEVRAYNEQFFGPGTRLTVL.

The chain employs TRBV2 and TRBJ1-2; D unclear. Germline CDR1 is SNHLY and CDR2 is FYNNEI. The length of the CDR3 is 12 residues. V lost 0 bases and J lost 8, with 7 bases in between. DNA of the CDR3: TGTGCCAGCAGTGAAGCAGGGTACGGCTACACCTTC. Translation gives CASSEAGYGYTF.

This clone was detected once. The CDR3 bases are TGTGCCAGCAGCAAAACAGGGGCCCATGGTCAGCCCCAGCATTTT. Translated, it gives CASSKTGAHGQPQHF. The V and J genes are TRBV9 and TRBJ1-5, with 7 bases that match TRBD1. Losses at the gene ends were 4 bases for V and 6 bases for J; bases not matched to a gene: 10. The CDR3 is 15 amino acids. The V gene's germline CDR1 is SGDLS and CDR2 YYNGEE.